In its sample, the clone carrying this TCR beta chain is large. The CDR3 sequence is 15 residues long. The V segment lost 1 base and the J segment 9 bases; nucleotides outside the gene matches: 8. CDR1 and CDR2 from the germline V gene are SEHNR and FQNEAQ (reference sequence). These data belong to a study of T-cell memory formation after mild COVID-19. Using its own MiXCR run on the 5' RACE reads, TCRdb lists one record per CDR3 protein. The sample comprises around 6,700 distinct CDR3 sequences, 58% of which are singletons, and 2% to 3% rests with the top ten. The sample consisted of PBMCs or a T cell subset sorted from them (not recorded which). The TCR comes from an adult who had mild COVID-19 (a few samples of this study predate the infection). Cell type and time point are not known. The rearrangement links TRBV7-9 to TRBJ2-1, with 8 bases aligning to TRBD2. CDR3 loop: CASSLDSGGKFEQFF. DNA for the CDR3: TGTGCCAGCAGCTTAGATTCGGGGGGGAAATTTGAGCAGTTCTTC. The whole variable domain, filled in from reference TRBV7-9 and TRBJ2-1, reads DTGVSQNPRHKITKRGQNVTFRCDPISEHNRLYWYRQTLGQGPEFLTYFQNEAQLEKSRLLSDRFSAERPKGSFSTLEIQRTEQGDSAMYLCASSLDSGGKFEQFFGPGTRLTVL.